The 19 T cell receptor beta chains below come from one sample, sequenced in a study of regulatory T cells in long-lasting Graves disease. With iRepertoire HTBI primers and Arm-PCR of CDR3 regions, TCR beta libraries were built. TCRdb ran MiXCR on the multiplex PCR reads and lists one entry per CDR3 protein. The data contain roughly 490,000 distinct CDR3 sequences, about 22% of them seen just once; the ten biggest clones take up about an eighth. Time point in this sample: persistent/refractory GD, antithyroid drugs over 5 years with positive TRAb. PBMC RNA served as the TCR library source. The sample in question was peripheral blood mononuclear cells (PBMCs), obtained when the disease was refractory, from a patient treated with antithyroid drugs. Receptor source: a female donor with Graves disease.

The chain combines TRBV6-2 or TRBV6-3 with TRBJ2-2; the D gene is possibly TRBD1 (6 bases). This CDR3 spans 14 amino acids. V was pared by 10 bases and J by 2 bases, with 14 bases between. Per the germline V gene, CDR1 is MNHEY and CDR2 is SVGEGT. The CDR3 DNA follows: TGTGCCACCGACACAGGGATTAACACCGGGGAGCTGTTTTTT. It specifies CATDTGINTGELFF.

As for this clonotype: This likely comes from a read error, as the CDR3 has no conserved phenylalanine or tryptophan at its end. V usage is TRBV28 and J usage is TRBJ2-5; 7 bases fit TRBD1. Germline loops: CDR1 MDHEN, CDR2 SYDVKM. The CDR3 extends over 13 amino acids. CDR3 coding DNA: TGCGCCAGCAGTTCGGGACAGAAAGAGACCCAGTACTAC. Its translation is CASSSGQKETQYY.

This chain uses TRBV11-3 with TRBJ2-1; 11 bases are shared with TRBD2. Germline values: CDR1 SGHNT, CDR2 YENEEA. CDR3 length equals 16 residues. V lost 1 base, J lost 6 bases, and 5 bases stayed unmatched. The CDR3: CASSLGLAGGGNEQFF. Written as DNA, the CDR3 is TGTGCCAGCAGCTTAGGTCTAGCGGGAGGAGGCAATGAGCAGTTCTTC.

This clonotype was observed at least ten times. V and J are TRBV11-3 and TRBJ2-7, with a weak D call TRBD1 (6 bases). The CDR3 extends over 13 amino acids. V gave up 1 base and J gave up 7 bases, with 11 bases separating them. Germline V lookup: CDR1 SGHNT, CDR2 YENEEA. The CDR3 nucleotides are TGTGCCAGCAGCTTAGGGACAGCCGGGGAGCAGTACTTC. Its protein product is CASSLGTAGEQYF.

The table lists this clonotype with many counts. The CDR3 bases are TGTGCCAGCAGTCCATCGGGTTCAAGAGATGAAAAACTGTTTTTT. Amino acid sequence: CASSPSGSRDEKLFF. The chain is built from TRBV28 and TRBJ1-4; D is uncertain. Per the germline V gene, CDR1 is MDHEN and CDR2 is SYDVKM. The CDR3 has 15 amino acids. V was pared by 5 bases and J by 6 bases, with 16 bases between.

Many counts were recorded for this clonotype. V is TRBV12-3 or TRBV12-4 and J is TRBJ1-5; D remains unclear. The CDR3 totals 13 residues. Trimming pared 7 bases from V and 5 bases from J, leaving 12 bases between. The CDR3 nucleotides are TGTGCCAGCACAAACAGCGAGCATCAGCCCCAGCATTTT. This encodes CASTNSEHQPQHF.

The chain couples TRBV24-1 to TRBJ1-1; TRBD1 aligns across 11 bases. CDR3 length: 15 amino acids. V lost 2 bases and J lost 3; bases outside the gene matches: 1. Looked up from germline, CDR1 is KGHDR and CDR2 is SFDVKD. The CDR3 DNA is TGTGCCACCAGTGATTCGGGACAGGGGGACACTGAAGCTTTCTTT. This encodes CATSDSGQGDTEAFF.

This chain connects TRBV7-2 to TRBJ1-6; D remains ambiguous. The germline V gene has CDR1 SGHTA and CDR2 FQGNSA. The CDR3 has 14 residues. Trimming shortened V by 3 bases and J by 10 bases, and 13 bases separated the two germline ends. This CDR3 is CASSFGGTSSPLHF. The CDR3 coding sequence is TGTGCCAGCAGCTTTGGAGGTACAAGCTCACCCCTCCACTTT.

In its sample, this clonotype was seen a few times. The CDR3 sequence is CAISESRESYGYTF. The CDR3 DNA reads TGTGCCATCAGTGAGTCGAGGGAATCTTATGGCTACACCTTC. The V call is TRBV10-3, the J call TRBJ1-2; no firm D call. The length of the CDR3 is 14 residues. CDR1 and CDR2 from the germline V gene are ENHRY and SYGVKD. Trimming cost V 0 bases and J 5 bases, with 10 bases left between them.

CDR3 sequence: CASILAGDRGPGGYTF. CDR3 bases: TGTGCCAGCATCCTCGCGGGGGACAGGGGGCCGGGTGGCTACACCTTC. V gene TRBV7-9 combines with J gene TRBJ1-2; TRBD1 matches at 12 bases. The CDR3 runs 16 residues. Germline CDR1 is SEHNR and CDR2 is FQNEAQ (reference sequence). V trimming: 7 bases; J trimming: 7 bases; junction bases outside the gene matches: 13.

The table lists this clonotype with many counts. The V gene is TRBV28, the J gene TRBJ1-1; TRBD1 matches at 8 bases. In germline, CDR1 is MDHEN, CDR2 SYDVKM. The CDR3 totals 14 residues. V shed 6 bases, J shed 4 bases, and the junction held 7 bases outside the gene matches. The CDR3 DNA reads TGTGCCAGCAGCTCCGGACAGGGAACCACTGAAGCTTTCTTT. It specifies CASSSGQGTTEAFF. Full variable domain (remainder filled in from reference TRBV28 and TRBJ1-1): DVKVTQSSRYLVKRTGEKVFLECVQDMDHENMFWYRQDPGLGLRLIYFSYDVKMKEKGDIPEGYSVSREKKERFSLILESASTNQTSMYLCASSSGQGTTEAFFGQGTRLTVV.

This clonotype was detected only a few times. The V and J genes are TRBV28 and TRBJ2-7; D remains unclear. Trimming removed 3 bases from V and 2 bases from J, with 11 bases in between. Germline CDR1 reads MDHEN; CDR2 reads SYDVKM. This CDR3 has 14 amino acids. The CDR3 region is CASSFREMTYEQYF. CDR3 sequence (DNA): TGTGCCAGCAGTTTCCGCGAGATGACCTACGAGCAGTACTTC.

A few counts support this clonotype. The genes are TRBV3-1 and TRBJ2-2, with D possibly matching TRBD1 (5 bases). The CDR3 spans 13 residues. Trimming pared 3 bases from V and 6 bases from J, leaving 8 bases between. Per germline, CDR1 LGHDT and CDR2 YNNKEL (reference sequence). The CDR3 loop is CASSHRVSGELFF. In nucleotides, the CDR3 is TGTGCCAGCAGCCACAGGGTTTCCGGGGAGCTGTTTTTT.

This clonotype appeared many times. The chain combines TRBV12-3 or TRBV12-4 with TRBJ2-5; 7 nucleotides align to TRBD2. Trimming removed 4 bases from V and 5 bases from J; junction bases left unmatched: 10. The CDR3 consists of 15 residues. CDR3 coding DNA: TGTGCCAGCAGTTCGCAGACTAGGGGAGGGGAGACCCAGTACTTC. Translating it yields CASSSQTRGGETQYF.

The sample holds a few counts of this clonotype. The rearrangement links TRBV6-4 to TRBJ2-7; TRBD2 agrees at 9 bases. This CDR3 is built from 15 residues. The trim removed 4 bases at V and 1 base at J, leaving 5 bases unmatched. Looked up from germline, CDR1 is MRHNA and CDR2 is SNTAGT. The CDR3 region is CASSALAGVSYEQYF. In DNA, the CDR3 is TGTGCCAGCAGTGCCTTAGCGGGAGTTTCCTACGAGCAGTACTTC.

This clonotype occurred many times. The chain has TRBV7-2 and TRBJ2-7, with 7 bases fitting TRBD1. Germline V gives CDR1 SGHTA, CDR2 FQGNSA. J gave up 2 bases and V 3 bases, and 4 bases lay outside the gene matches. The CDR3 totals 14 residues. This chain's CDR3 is CASSFDRATYEQYF. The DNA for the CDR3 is TGTGCCAGCAGCTTCGACAGGGCCACCTACGAGCAGTACTTC.

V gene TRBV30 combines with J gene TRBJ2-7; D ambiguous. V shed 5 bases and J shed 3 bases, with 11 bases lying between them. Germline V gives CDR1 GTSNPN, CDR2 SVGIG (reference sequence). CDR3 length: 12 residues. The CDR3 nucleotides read TGTGCCTGGGGCCCTACTATCTACGAGCAGTACTTC. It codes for CAWGPTIYEQYF.

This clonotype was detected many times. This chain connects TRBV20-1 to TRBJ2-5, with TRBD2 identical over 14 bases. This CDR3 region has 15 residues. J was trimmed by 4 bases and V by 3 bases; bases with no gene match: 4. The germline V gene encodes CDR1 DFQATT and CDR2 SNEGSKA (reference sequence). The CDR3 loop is CSASPGLAGAETQYF. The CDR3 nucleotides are TGCAGTGCTAGCCCGGGACTAGCGGGAGCAGAGACCCAGTACTTC.

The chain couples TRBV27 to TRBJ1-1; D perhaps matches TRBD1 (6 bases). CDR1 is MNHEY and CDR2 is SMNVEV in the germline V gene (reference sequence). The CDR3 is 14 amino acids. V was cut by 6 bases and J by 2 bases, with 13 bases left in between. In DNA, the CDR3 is TGTGCCAGCAGCCTCAGGGGTAGCAACACTGAAGCTTTCTTT. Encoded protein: CASSLRGSNTEAFF.